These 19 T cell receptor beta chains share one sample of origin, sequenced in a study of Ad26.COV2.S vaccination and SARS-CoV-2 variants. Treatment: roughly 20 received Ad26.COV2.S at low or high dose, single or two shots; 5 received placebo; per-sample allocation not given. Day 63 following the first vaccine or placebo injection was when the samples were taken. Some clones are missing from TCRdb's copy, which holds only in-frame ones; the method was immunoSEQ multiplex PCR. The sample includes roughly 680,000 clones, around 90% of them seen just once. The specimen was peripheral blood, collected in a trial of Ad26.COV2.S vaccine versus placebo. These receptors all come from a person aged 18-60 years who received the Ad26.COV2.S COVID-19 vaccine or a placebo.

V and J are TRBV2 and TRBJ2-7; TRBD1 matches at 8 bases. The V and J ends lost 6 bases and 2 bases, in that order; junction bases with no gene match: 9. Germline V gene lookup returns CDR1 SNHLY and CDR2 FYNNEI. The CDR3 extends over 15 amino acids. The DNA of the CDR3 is TGTGCCAGCAGACTGGACAGGGAATCTCCCTACGAGCAGTACTTC. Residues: CASRLDRESPYEQYF.

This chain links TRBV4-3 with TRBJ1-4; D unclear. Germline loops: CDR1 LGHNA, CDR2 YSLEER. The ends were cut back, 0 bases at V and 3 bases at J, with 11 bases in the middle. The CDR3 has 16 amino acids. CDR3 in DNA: TGCGCCAGCAGCCAAGACTCTCCGGCCTCTAATGAAAAACTGTTTTTT. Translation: CASSQDSPASNEKLFF.

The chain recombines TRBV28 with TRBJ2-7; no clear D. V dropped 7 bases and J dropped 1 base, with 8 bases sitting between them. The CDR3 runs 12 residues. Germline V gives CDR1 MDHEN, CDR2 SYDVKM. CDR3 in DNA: TGTGCCAGCAAAGGACCGTCCTACGAGCAGTACTTC. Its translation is CASKGPSYEQYF.

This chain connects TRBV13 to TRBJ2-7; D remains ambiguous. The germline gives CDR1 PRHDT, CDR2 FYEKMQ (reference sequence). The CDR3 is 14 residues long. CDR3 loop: CASSLGTALEVQRV. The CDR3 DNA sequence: TGTGCCAGCAGCTTAGGAACCGCCCTCGAAGTTCAGAGGGTC.

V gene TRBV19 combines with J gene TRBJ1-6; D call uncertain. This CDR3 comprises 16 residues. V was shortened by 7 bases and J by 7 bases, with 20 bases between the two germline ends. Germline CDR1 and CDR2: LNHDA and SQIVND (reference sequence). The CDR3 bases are TGTGCCAGTACCAAAGCCCACGAGTCACTAAATTCACCCCTCCACTTT. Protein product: CASTKAHESLNSPLHF. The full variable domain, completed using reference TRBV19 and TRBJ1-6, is DGGITQSPKYLFRKEGQNVTLSCEQNLNHDAMYWYRQDPGQGLRLIYYSQIVNDFQKGDIAEGYSVSREKKESFPLTVTSAQKNPTAFYLCASTKAHESLNSPLHFGNGTRLTVT.

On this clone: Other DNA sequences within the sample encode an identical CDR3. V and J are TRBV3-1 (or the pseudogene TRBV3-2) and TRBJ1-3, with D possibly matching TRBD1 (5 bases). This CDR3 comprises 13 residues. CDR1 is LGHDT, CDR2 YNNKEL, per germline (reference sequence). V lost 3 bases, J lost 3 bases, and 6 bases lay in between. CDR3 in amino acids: CASSQGGGNTIYF. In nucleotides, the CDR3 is TGTGCCAGCAGCCAGGGGGGTGGAAACACCATATATTTT.

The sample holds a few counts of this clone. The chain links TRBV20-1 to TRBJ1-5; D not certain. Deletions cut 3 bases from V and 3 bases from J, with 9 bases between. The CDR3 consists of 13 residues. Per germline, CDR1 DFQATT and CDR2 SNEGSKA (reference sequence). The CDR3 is CSASVVSNQPQHF. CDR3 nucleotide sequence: TGCAGTGCTAGTGTGGTTTCCAATCAGCCCCAGCATTTT.

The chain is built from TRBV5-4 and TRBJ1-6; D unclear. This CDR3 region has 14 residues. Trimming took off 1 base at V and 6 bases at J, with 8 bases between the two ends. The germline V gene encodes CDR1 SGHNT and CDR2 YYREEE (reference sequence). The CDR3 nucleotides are TGTGCCAGCAGCTTGCAGGCAGCTAATTCACCCCTCCACTTT. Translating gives CASSLQAANSPLHF.

CDR3: CASSYSSGFTDTQYF. As DNA, the CDR3 is TGTGCCAGCAGTTACTCCAGCGGCTTCACAGATACGCAGTATTTT. The rearrangement uses TRBV6-5 and TRBJ2-3; possibly TRBD2 for D (5 bases). Germline values: CDR1 MNHEY, CDR2 SVGAGI. This CDR3 contains 15 residues. Trimming took off 0 bases at V and 2 bases at J, with 9 bases between the two ends.

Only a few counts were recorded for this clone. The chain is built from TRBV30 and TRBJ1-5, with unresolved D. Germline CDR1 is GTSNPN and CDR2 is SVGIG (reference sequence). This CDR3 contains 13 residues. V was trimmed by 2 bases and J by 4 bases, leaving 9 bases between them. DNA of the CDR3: TGTGCCTGGAGTCAAAATGAAAATCAGCCCCAGCATTTT. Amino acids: CAWSQNENQPQHF.

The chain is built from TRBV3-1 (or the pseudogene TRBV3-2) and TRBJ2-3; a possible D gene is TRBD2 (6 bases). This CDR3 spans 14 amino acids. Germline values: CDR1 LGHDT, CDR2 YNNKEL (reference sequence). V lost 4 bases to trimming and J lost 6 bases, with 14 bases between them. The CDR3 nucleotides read TGTGCCAGCAGCCCTCAAACTAGCCCCGATACGCAGTATTTT. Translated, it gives CASSPQTSPDTQYF.

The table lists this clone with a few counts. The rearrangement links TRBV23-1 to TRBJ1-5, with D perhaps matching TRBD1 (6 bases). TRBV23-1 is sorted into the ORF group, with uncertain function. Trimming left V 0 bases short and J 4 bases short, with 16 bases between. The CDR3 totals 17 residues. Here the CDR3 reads CASSQSSRDTKNQPQHF. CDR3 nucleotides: TGCGCCAGCAGTCAATCGTCGCGGGACACCAAGAATCAGCCCCAGCATTTT.

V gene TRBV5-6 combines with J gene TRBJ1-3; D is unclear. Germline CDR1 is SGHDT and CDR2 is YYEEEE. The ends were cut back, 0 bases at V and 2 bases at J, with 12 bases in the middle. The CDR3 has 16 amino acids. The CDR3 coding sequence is TGTGCCAGCAGCTTGGTTGGCAGTGGGACTGGAAACACCATATATTTT. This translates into CASSLVGSGTGNTIYF.

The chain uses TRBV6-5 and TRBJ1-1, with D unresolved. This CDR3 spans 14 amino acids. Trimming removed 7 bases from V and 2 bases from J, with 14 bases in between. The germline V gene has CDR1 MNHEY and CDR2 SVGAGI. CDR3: CASIEDPINTEAFF. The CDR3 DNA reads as TGTGCCAGCATCGAGGACCCTATAAACACTGAAGCTTTCTTT.

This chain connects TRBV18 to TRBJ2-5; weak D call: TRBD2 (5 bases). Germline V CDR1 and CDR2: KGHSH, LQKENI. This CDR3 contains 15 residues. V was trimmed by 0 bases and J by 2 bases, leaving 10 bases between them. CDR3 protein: CASSPPNREQETQYF. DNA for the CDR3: TGTGCCAGCTCACCACCGAACCGGGAACAAGAGACCCAGTACTTC. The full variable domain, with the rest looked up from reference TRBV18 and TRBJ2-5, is NAGVMQNPRHLVRRRGQEARLRCSPMKGHSHVYWYRQLPEEGLKFMVYLQKENIIDESGMPKERFSAEFPKEGPSILRIQQVVRGDSAAYFCASSPPNREQETQYFGPGTRLLVL.

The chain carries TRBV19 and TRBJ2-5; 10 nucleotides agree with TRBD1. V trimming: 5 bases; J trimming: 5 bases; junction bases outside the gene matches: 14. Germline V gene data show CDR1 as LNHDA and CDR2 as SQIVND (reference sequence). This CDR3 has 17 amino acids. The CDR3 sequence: CASSLGGGTGVRETQYF. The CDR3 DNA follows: TGTGCCAGTAGTCTCGGTGGCGGGACAGGGGTCAGGGAGACCCAGTACTTC.

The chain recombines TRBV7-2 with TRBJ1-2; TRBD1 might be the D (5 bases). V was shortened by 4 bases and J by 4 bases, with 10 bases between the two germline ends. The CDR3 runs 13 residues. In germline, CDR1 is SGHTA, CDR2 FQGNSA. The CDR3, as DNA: TGTGCCAGCAGCTCCGGGACGGTCTATGGCTACACCTTC. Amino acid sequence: CASSSGTVYGYTF.

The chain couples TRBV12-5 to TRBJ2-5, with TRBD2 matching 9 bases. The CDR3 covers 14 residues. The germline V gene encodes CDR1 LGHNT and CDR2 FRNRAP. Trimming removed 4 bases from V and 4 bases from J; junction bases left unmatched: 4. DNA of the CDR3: TGTGCTAGTGGTTGGGGGACTAGCACAGAGACCCAGTACTTC. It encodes CASGWGTSTETQYF.

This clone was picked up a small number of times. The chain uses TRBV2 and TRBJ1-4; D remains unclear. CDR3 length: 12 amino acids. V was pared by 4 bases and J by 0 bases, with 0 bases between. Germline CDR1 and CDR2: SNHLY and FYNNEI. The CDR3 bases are TGTGCCAGCAGTGCAACTAATGAAAAACTGTTTTTT. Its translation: CASSATNEKLFF.